This TCR beta chain was sequenced for a study of blood T cell repertoires in COVID-19. Overall study context: PBMCs, B-cell-depleted T cells, or T cells were the source of the cDNA or gDNA that made up the material.

This CDR3 region has 16 residues. With 2 bases clipped from V and 6 bases from J, the junction kept 11 bases outside the gene matches. CDR1 is MNHEY and CDR2 is SVGEGT in the germline V gene. Authors' processing steps: Amplification of reference gene primers provided the estimated nucleated cell counts. Only in-frame clones appear in the TCRdb table, and some are missing; sequencing was by immunoSEQ multiplex PCR. Clone size and the V and J calls come from that table; the DNA yielded D and trimming. The data contain under 400,000 clones, about 86% of them singletons. Participants, about 18 to 100 years old, spanned around 26 US areas.

This chain uses TRBV6-2 or TRBV6-3 with TRBJ2-3; TRBD2 agrees at 7 bases. The sample comprised PBMCs or T cells enriched from blood (not recorded which). This clonotype was obtained from a woman between 40 and 55 years old with acute COVID-19. CDR3 region: CASSYNRASGADTQYF. The DNA for the CDR3 is TGTGCCAGCAGTTACAACCGGGCCAGCGGGGCGGATACGCAGTATTTT.